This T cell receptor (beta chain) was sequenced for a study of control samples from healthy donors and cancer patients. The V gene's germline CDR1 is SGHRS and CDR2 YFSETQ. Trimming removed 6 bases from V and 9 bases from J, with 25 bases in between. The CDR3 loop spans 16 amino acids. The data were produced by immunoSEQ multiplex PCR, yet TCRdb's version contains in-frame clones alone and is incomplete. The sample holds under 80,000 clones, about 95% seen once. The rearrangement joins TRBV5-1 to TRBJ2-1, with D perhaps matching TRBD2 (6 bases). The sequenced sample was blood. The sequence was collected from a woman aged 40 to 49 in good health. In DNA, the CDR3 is TGCGCCAGCACCCAAATCGGCCTACTAGCTTTAGGTGAGCAGTTCTTC. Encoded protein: CASTQIGLLALGEQFF.